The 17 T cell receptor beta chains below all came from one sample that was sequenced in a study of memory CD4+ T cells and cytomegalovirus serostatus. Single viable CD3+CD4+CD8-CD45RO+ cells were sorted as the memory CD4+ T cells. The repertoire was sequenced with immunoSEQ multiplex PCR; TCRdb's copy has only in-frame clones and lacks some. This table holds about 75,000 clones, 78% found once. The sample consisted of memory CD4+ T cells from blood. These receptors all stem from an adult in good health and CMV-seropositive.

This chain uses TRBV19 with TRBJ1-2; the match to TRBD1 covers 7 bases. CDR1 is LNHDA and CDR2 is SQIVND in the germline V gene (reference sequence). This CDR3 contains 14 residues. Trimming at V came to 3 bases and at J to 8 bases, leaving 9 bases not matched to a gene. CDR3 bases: TGTGCCAGTAGTATTACGACAGGGTCCGGCGGCTACACCTTC. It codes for CASSITTGSGGYTF.

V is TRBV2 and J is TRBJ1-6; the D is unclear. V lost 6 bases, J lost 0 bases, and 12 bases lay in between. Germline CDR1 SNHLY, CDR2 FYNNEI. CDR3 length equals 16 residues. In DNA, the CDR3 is TGTGCCAGCAGCACAGATTCAGGCTCCTATAATTCACCCCTCCACTTT. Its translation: CASSTDSGSYNSPLHF.

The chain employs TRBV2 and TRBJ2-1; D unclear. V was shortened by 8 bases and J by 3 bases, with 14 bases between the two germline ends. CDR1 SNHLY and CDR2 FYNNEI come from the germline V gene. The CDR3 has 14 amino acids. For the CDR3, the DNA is TGTGCCAGCGTTTGGGGTAGTATCTACAATGAGCAGTTCTTC. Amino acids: CASVWGSIYNEQFF.

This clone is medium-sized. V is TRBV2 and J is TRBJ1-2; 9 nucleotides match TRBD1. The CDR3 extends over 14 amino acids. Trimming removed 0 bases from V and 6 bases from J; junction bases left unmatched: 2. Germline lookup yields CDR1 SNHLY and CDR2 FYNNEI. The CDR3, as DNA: TGTGCCAGCAGTGAAGCGAGACAGGGGGATGGCTACACCTTC. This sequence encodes CASSEARQGDGYTF.

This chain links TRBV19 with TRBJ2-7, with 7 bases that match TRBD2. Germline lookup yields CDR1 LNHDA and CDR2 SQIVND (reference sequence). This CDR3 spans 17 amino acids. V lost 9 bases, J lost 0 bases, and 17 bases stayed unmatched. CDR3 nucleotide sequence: TGTGCCAGGACTAGCCGGACCGGGACGGGTGGCTCCTACGAGCAGTACGTC. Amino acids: CARTSRTGTGGSYEQYV.

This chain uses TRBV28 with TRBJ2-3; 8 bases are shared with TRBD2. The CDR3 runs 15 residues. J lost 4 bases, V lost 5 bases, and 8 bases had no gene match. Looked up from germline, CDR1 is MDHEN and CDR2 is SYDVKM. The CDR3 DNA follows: TGTGCCAGCAGTACCGGGGGGGCCGGCGCAGATACGCAGTATTTT. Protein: CASSTGGAGADTQYF.

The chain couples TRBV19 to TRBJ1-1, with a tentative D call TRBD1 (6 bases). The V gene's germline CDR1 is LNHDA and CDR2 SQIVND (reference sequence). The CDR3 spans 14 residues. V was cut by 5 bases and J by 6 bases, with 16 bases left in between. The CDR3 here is CASSFLLQGSEAFF. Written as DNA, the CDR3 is TGTGCCAGTAGTTTTCTCCTACAGGGTTCTGAAGCTTTCTTT.

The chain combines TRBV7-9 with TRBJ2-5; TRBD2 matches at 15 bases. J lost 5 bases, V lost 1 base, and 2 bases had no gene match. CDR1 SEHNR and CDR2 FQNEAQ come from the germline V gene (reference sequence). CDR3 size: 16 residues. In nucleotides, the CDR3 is TGTGCCAGCAGCTTAGGAGGGACTAGCGGGGGGGAGACCCAGTACTTC. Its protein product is CASSLGGTSGGETQYF.

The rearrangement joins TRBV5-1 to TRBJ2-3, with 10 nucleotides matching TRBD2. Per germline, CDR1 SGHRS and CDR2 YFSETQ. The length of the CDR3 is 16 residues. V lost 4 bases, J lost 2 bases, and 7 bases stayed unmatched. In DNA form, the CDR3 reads TGCGCCAGCAGCAGGACTAGCGGTACCATCACAGATACGCAGTATTTT. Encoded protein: CASSRTSGTITDTQYF.

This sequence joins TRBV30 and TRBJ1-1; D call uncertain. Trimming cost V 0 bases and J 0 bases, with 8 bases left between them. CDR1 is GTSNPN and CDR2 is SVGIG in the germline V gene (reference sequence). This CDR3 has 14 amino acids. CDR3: CAWSVRTLNTEAFF. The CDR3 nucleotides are TGTGCCTGGAGTGTACGTACATTGAACACTGAAGCTTTCTTT. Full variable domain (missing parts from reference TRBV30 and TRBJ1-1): SQTIHQWPATLVQPVGSPLSLECTVEGTSNPNLYWYRQAAGRGLQLLFYSVGIGQISSEVPQNLSASRPQDRQFILSSKKLLLSDSGFYLCAWSVRTLNTEAFFGQGTRLTVV.

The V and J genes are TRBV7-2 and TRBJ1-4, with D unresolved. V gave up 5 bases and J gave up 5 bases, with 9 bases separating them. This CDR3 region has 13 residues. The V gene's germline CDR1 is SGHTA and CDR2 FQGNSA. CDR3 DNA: TGTGCCAGCAGCCCCGGCCGGAATGAAAAACTGTTTTTT. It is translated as CASSPGRNEKLFF. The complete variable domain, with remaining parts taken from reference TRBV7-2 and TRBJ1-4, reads GAGVSQSPSNKVTEKGKDVELRCDPISGHTALYWYRQSLGQGLEFLIYFQGNSAPDKSGLPSDRFSAERTGGSVSTLTIQRTQQEDSAVYLCASSPGRNEKLFFGSGTQLSVL.

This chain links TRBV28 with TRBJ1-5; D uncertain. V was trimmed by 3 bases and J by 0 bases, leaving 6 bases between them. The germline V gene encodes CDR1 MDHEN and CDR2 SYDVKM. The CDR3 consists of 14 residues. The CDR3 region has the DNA TGTGCCAGCAGTTTGGGTCATAGCAATCAGCCCCAGCATTTT. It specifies CASSLGHSNQPQHF.

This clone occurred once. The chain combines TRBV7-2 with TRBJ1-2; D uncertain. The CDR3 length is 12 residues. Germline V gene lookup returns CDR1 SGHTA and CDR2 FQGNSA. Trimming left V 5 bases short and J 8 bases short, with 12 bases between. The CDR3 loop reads CASSPNLGGYTF. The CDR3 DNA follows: TGTGCCAGCAGCCCAAACCTGGGAGGCTACACCTTC.

This CDR3 reads CAIVILTREEKLFF. CDR3 sequence (DNA): TGCGCCATTGTAATCCTAACTAGAGAGGAAAAACTGTTTTTT. The rearrangement joins TRBV10-1 to TRBJ1-4; D ambiguous. This CDR3 is 14 amino acids long. Deletions cut 10 bases from V and 8 bases from J, with 20 bases between. The germline CDR1 and CDR2 sequences are WNHNN and SYGVQD (reference sequence).

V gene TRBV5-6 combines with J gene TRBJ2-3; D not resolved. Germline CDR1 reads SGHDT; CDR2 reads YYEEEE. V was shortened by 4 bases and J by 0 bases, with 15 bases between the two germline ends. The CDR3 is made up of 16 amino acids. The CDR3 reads CASSDPRVLSTDTQYF. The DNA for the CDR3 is TGTGCCAGCAGCGATCCCCGGGTGCTTAGCACAGATACGCAGTATTTT.

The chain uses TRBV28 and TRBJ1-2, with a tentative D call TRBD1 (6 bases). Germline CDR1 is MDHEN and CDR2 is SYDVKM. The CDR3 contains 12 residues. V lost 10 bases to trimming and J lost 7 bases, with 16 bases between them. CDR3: CATQGGASGYTF. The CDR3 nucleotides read TGTGCCACCCAAGGGGGGGCAAGTGGCTACACCTTC.

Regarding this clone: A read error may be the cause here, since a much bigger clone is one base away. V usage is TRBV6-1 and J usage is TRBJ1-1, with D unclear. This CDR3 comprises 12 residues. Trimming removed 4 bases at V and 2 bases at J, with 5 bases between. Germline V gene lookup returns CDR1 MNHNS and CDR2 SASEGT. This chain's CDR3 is CASSADNTEAFF. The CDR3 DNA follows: TGTGCCAGCAGTGCGGATAACACTGAAGCTTTCTTT.